This TCR beta chain was captured by sequencing in a study of vaccination and CD4 T cells after COVID-19. Study-wide background: Cellular stimulation was performed using overlapping spike peptides derived from SARS-CoV-2, HCoV-NL63, HCoV-OC43 and HCoV-229E. Whole-study results and caveats: For SARS-CoV-2-reactive clonotypes, the median went from about 20 to 38, a nonsignificant increase.

Germline CDR1 is KGHDR and CDR2 is SFDVKD. The CDR3 totals 16 residues. Trimming at V came to 2 bases and at J to 0 bases, leaving 5 bases not matched to a gene. Cultured CD4+ T-cell DNA underwent Oncomine TCR Beta short-read sequencing. Using its own MiXCR run on the PCR reads, TCRdb lists one record per CDR3 protein. The repertoire includes 9,500 to 15,000 distinct CDR3 sequences, 50% to 60% of them detected once, and roughly a quarter sits in the top ten. Indicated treatment: roughly 10-day PBMC culture with coronavirus spike peptide pools or control peptides (ViraFEST assay). Using peptide pools, antigen-specific T cells were expanded in ViraFEST before TCRs were sequenced. Following a culture period (around nine days), negative selection was used to isolate CD4+ T cells. Turning to this clonotype: The antigen remains unidentified.

The origin of this receptor is a human donor who had recovered from COVID-19. Sample: CD4+ T cells from blood, cultured in vitro. This rearrangement joins TRBV24-1 to TRBJ1-1; 7 nucleotides line up with TRBD1. As DNA, the CDR3 is TGTGCCACCAGTGATTCAGGGGACAGCTTGAACACTGAAGCTTTCTTT. This codes for CATSDSGDSLNTEAFF.